Each of the 25 T cell receptor beta chains below was sequenced from the same sample in a study of T cells in Graves' hyperthyroidism and ophthalmopathy. There were TCR beta CDR3 regions amplified from RNA transcripts. A first-round RT-PCR of the TCR CDR3 used the HTBI primer set. Each CDR3 protein is one row after TCRdb ran MiXCR on the multiplex PCR reads. Here the sample spans under 550,000 distinct CDR3 sequences, 20% being singletons. The sequenced sample was blood. All receptors derive from a man between 35 and 55 years old with Graves' ophthalmopathy.

The V and J genes are TRBV5-8 and TRBJ1-5; no clear D. The CDR3 is 15 amino acids. Germline V gives CDR1 SGHTS, CDR2 YDEGEE. Between the trimmed V and J ends, which lost 0 bases and 4 bases, there was a span of 11 bases. DNA for the CDR3: TGTGCCAGCAGCTTGGTTTTTGGCCAAAATCAGCCCCAGCATTTT. Translation gives CASSLVFGQNQPQHF.

This clonotype came up many times. The V gene is TRBV18, the J gene TRBJ1-1; possible D gene TRBD1, 5 bases. The CDR3 extends over 14 amino acids. Trimming removed 6 bases from V and 4 bases from J, with 15 bases in between. From germline, CDR1 is KGHSH and CDR2 LQKENI. This CDR3 reads CASSPREGSTEAFF. CDR3 nucleotides: TGTGCCAGCTCCCCTAGGGAGGGGAGCACTGAAGCTTTCTTT. The variable domain in full, completed from reference TRBV18 and TRBJ1-1, reads NAGVMQNPRHLVRRRGQEARLRCSPMKGHSHVYWYRQLPEEGLKFMVYLQKENIIDESGMPKERFSAEFPKEGPSILRIQQVVRGDSAAYFCASSPREGSTEAFFGQGTRLTVV.

This clonotype was observed many times. The chain recombines TRBV12-3 or TRBV12-4 with TRBJ1-5; 8 bases match TRBD1. The CDR3 is 14 amino acids. V trimming: 4 bases; J trimming: 5 bases; junction bases outside the gene matches: 4. The CDR3: CASSSTGQDQPQHF. CDR3 nucleotides: TGTGCCAGCAGTTCTACGGGACAGGATCAGCCCCAGCATTTT.

This chain uses TRBV5-1 with TRBJ1-1; D unclear. CDR3 length: 14 residues. The germline CDR1 and CDR2 sequences are SGHRS and YFSETQ. The V and J ends lost 2 bases and 0 bases respectively, with 8 bases between them. DNA for the CDR3: TGCGCCAGCAGCTTTCAGCACCTGAACACTGAAGCTTTCTTT. Amino acid sequence: CASSFQHLNTEAFF.

The rearrangement joins TRBV6-1 to TRBJ2-1; D is uncertain. Per the germline V gene, CDR1 is MNHNS and CDR2 is SASEGT. The CDR3 loop spans 13 amino acids. The V end lost 5 bases, the J end lost 8 bases, and 13 bases lay between the germline ends. The CDR3 protein is CASSYVYNDEQFF. As DNA, the CDR3 is TGTGCCAGCAGTTATGTGTATAACGATGAGCAGTTCTTC.

This clonotype has ten or more counts. The chain couples TRBV7-8 to TRBJ1-1; weak D call: TRBD1 (6 bases). This CDR3 spans 15 amino acids. The germline CDR1 and CDR2 sequences are SGHVS and FQNEAQ. V shed 0 bases and J shed 7 bases, with 15 bases lying between them. The CDR3 DNA sequence: TGTGCCAGCAGCTTAGCGCTCACAGGGTTGAGTGAAGCTTTCTTT. This translates into CASSLALTGLSEAFF. Full variable domain (rest looked up from reference TRBV7-8 and TRBJ1-1): GAGVSQSPRYKVAKRGQDVALRCDPISGHVSLFWYQQALGQGPEFLTYFQNEAQLDKSGLPSDRFFAERPEGSVSTLKIQRTQQEDSAVYLCASSLALTGLSEAFFGQGTRLTVV.

This clonotype was counted only a few times. The chain employs TRBV5-1 and TRBJ2-1, with 7 bases lining up with TRBD1. Germline trimming cut 4 bases from V and 0 bases from J; bases unmatched to any gene: 7. CDR1 SGHRS and CDR2 YFSETQ come from the germline V gene. This CDR3 comprises 16 residues. CDR3 sequence reads: CASSLGQFSSYNEQFF. The CDR3 DNA follows: TGCGCCAGCAGCCTGGGACAGTTCAGCTCCTACAATGAGCAGTTCTTC.

The V gene is TRBV19, the J gene TRBJ2-7; tentative D call: TRBD2 (6 bases). Deletions cut 5 bases from V and 4 bases from J, with 18 bases between. CDR1 LNHDA and CDR2 SQIVND come from the germline V gene (reference sequence). This CDR3 has 15 residues. Here the CDR3 reads CASSFARIGSYEQYF. In nucleotides, the CDR3 is TGTGCCAGTAGTTTCGCGCGTATCGGGAGTTACGAGCAGTACTTC.

This clonotype was seen a handful of times. V and J are TRBV6-8 and TRBJ2-1; 7 positions match TRBD2. Germline assignment: CDR1 MNHGY and CDR2 SAAAGT. Trimming took 7 bases from V and 7 from J; bases not matched to a gene: 16. This CDR3 comprises 16 residues. For the CDR3, the DNA is TGTGCCAGCAACGACGGTCGGACTAGGTTGAAAAATGAGCAGTTCTTC. This translates into CASNDGRTRLKNEQFF.

The V and J genes are TRBV4-3 and TRBJ1-4; D gene ambiguous. The V end was cut by 0 bases, the J end by 13 bases, with 18 bases between. The CDR3 length is 15 residues. The V gene's germline CDR1 is LGHNA and CDR2 YSLEER. The CDR3 protein is CASSQDRGGTNRLFF. CDR3 nucleotides: TGCGCCAGCAGCCAAGATCGAGGCGGCACCAACCGACTGTTTTTT.

The chain couples TRBV28 to TRBJ1-5; D is unresolved. Germline V gene data show CDR1 as MDHEN and CDR2 as SYDVKM. CDR3 length equals 13 residues. Deletions cut 7 bases from V and 2 bases from J, with 9 bases between. This CDR3 reads CASKTWGNQPQHF. CDR3 nucleotides: TGTGCCAGCAAAACCTGGGGCAATCAGCCCCAGCATTTT.

This clonotype has a count of ten or more. J is TRBJ1-1 and V is TRBV18, with 7 bases matching TRBD1. The CDR3 consists of 14 residues. Losses at the gene ends were 4 bases for V and 1 base for J; bases not matched to a gene: 3. Germline-derived CDR1 and CDR2 are KGHSH and LQKENI. CDR3 region: CASSLTGWNTEAFF. DNA of the CDR3: TGTGCCAGCTCACTGACAGGGTGGAACACTGAAGCTTTCTTT. The full variable domain, completed using reference TRBV18 and TRBJ1-1, is NAGVMQNPRHLVRRRGQEARLRCSPMKGHSHVYWYRQLPEEGLKFMVYLQKENIIDESGMPKERFSAEFPKEGPSILRIQQVVRGDSAAYFCASSLTGWNTEAFFGQGTRLTVV.

This clonotype was recorded many times. The CDR3: CATSNGKTSGGTDTQYF. CDR3 sequence (DNA): TGTGCCACCAGCAACGGGAAAACTAGCGGGGGCACAGATACGCAGTATTTT. The chain is built from TRBV15 and TRBJ2-3, with 10 bases identical to TRBD2. The CDR3 is made up of 17 amino acids. The germline CDR1 and CDR2 sequences are LNHNV and YYDKDF (reference sequence). V lost 4 bases to trimming and J lost 1 base; unmatched junction nucleotides: 8.

This clonotype turned up a few times. V and J are TRBV3-1 and TRBJ2-5; no clear D. Germline CDR1 is LGHDT and CDR2 is YNNKEL (reference sequence). Trimming took 0 bases from V and 4 from J, leaving 6 bases between them. The CDR3 is made up of 13 amino acids. CDR3 nucleotide sequence: TGTGCCAGCAGCCAAGATTTACTAGAGACCCAGTACTTC. This codes for CASSQDLLETQYF.

This clonotype was found many times. The chain has TRBV11-2 and TRBJ2-1, with TRBD1 matching over 10 bases. Germline CDR1 reads SGHAT; CDR2 reads FQNNGV. V lost 5 bases to trimming and J lost 8 bases; unmatched junction nucleotides: 9. The CDR3 runs 15 residues. CDR3 DNA: TGTGCCAGCAGCCCCAGTGGGACAGGGGTGGATGAGCAGTTCTTC. Protein product: CASSPSGTGVDEQFF.

The sample holds many counts of this clonotype. The rearrangement links TRBV7-6 to TRBJ2-7; 8 bases are a match to TRBD1. CDR1 is SGHVS and CDR2 is FNYEAQ in the germline V gene. The CDR3 length is 15 residues. V was clipped by 4 bases and J by 1 base; unmatched bases: 6. CDR3 DNA sequence: TGTGCCAGCAGCTCTTCACAGGGGGTTTCCTACGAGCAGTACTTC. As protein: CASSSSQGVSYEQYF.

This clonotype has a handful of counts. V gene TRBV20-1 combines with J gene TRBJ1-2, with D unresolved. CDR1 is DFQATT and CDR2 is SNEGSKA in the germline V gene (reference sequence). The CDR3 has 14 amino acids. The V end lost 0 bases, the J end lost 3 bases, and 11 bases lay between the germline ends. CDR3 sequence reads: CSARDRAAYYGYTF. The CDR3 coding sequence is TGCAGTGCTAGAGACCGGGCGGCTTACTATGGCTACACCTTC.

This clonotype was seen at least ten times. The rearrangement links TRBV27 to TRBJ1-2; D gene ambiguous. CDR1 MNHEY and CDR2 SMNVEV come from the germline V gene (reference sequence). This CDR3 region has 15 residues. Deletions cut 0 bases from V and 5 bases from J, with 13 bases between. In DNA, the CDR3 is TGTGCCAGCAGTTTATCTCCGACGACTCGGTATGGCTACACCTTC. Protein: CASSLSPTTRYGYTF.

The J gene is TRBJ2-5, the V gene TRBV6-1, with a tentative D call TRBD1 (6 bases). V was trimmed by 7 bases and J by 2 bases, leaving 20 bases between them. The CDR3 extends over 16 amino acids. Germline V lookup: CDR1 MNHNS, CDR2 SASEGT. The CDR3 sequence: CASNRSYGRGQETQYF. The CDR3 bases are TGTGCCAGCAATAGATCTTACGGCAGGGGTCAAGAGACCCAGTACTTC.

The chain joins TRBV20-1 to TRBJ1-2; D remains ambiguous. The CDR3 is 13 amino acids. Germline values: CDR1 DFQATT, CDR2 SNEGSKA (reference sequence). V was cut by 2 bases and J by 6 bases, with 13 bases left in between. CDR3 amino acids: CSARRSLADGYTF. As DNA, the CDR3 is TGCAGTGCTAGACGATCCCTGGCGGATGGCTACACCTTC.

This clonotype was seen many times. The chain has TRBV7-2 and TRBJ2-3; a possible D gene is TRBD1 (6 bases). In germline, CDR1 is SGHTA, CDR2 FQGNSA. The CDR3 has 13 amino acids. Trimming took 5 bases from V and 4 from J, leaving 10 bases between them. The CDR3 DNA sequence: TGTGCCAGCAGCGCCCAGGGGTCAGATACGCAGTATTTT. Its translation: CASSAQGSDTQYF.

The chain joins TRBV12-3 or TRBV12-4 to TRBJ2-1; 13 bases align to TRBD2. The J segment lost 0 bases and the V segment lost 3 bases, leaving 5 bases of the junction unmatched. The length of the CDR3 is 18 residues. CDR3 DNA: TGTGCCAGCAGTTTTGGGACTAGCGGGGCGAGCTCCTACAATGAGCAGTTCTTC. Translating it yields CASSFGTSGASSYNEQFF.

The gene calls are TRBV20-1 and TRBJ1-2; D may be TRBD1 (6 bases). CDR3 length equals 13 residues. V lost 7 bases to trimming and J lost 6 bases, with 18 bases between them. Looked up from germline, CDR1 is DFQATT and CDR2 is SNEGSKA (reference sequence). The CDR3: CSVHGQSANGYTF. The DNA for the CDR3 is TGCAGTGTCCATGGACAGTCAGCAAATGGCTACACCTTC.

This clonotype was counted at least ten times. The chain employs TRBV27 and TRBJ1-5; no firm D call. In germline, CDR1 is MNHEY, CDR2 SMNVEV (reference sequence). Trimming removed 3 bases from V and 1 base from J, with 4 bases in between. The CDR3 contains 13 residues. Here the CDR3 reads CASSFKSNQPQHF. Written as DNA, the CDR3 is TGTGCCAGCAGTTTTAAGAGCAATCAGCCCCAGCATTTT.

This chain connects TRBV7-2 to TRBJ2-4; D is undetermined. The V end was cut by 2 bases, the J end by 7 bases, with 21 bases between. The CDR3 runs 17 residues. Germline V lookup: CDR1 SGHTA, CDR2 FQGNSA. CDR3 nucleotide sequence: TGTGCCAGCAGCTTAAGGTCGCGACCCCCTCAAGGGAACATTCAGTACTTC. Amino acids: CASSLRSRPPQGNIQYF.